What follows are 9 T cell receptor beta chains derived from one specimen sequenced in a study of T cell responses to AZD1222 COVID-19 vaccine. Produced via immunoSEQ multiplex PCR; TCRdb's table is partial and in-frame only. The sample lists some 140,000 clones, 90% to 95% occurring once. The sample here was peripheral blood, taken on day 0 of AZD1222 vaccination. Source of these receptors: an adult in good health.

The rearrangement uses TRBV7-2 and TRBJ2-7, with D perhaps matching TRBD1 or TRBD2 (5 bases each). The germline gives CDR1 SGHTA, CDR2 FQGNSA. CDR3 length equals 15 residues. Trimming shortened V by 5 bases and J by 2 bases, and 16 bases separated the two germline ends. CDR3 residues: CASSQRGPGPYEQYF. In nucleotides, the CDR3 is TGTGCCAGCAGCCAGAGAGGCCCGGGACCCTACGAGCAGTACTTC.

The chain couples TRBV6-5 to TRBJ1-5; maybe TRBD1 (6 bases). Germline V gives CDR1 MNHEY, CDR2 SVGAGI. V lost 1 base and J 2 bases, leaving 12 bases between the germline ends. The length of the CDR3 is 16 residues. The CDR3 sequence: CASSYFRPGGNQPQHF. The CDR3 bases are TGTGCCAGCAGTTACTTCCGGCCAGGGGGCAATCAGCCCCAGCATTTT.

This rearrangement joins TRBV12-3 or TRBV12-4 to TRBJ2-6; the D gene could be TRBD1 or TRBD2 (5 bases each). This CDR3 contains 12 residues. V was cut by 3 bases and J by 11 bases, with 8 bases left in between. The CDR3, as DNA: TGTGCCAGCAGTTTCCCGGGGCACGTCCTGACTTTC. It codes for CASSFPGHVLTF.

In DNA, the CDR3 is TGTGCCAGCAGCACGAGGGTGAACACTGAAGCTTTCTTT. It is translated as CASSTRVNTEAFF. The chain uses TRBV28 and TRBJ1-1, with D unresolved. V dropped 6 bases and J dropped 0 bases, with 8 bases sitting between them. This CDR3 region has 13 residues. CDR1 and CDR2 (germline): MDHEN, SYDVKM.

This clone was picked up one time. The chain uses TRBV18 and TRBJ1-2; TRBD1 matches 10 bases. Germline CDR1 is KGHSH and CDR2 is LQKENI. CDR3 length: 16 residues. Unmatched junction bases numbered 6, after V lost 4 bases and J lost 1 base. CDR3 nucleotides: TGTGCCAGCTCACTCGGACAGGGGGGCCTTAACTATGGCTACACCTTC. Protein: CASSLGQGGLNYGYTF.

The sample holds one count of this clone. V is TRBV30 and J is TRBJ2-7, with no clear D. V was pared by 0 bases and J by 3 bases, with 6 bases between. Germline CDR1 GTSNPN, CDR2 SVGIG (reference sequence). This CDR3 spans 12 amino acids. CDR3 amino acids: CAWSVRGYEQYF. CDR3 bases: TGTGCCTGGAGTGTCCGAGGCTACGAGCAGTACTTC.

The rearrangement links TRBV5-6 to TRBJ1-2, with 10 nucleotides matching TRBD1. This CDR3 region has 15 residues. Germline V gene data show CDR1 as SGHDT and CDR2 as YYEEEE. J lost 5 bases, V lost 5 bases, and 9 bases had no gene match. The CDR3 loop is CASRRWDRGSYGYTF. The CDR3 nucleotides are TGTGCCAGCAGGCGATGGGACAGGGGATCATATGGCTACACCTTC.

The CDR3 reads CASSSAGQGGGNTIYF. CDR3 DNA sequence: TGTGCCAGCAGTTCGGCCGGACAGGGTGGTGGAAACACCATATATTTT. The chain couples TRBV28 to TRBJ1-3; 8 nucleotides line up with TRBD1. The V segment lost 4 bases and the J segment 3 bases; nucleotides outside the gene matches: 8. Germline loops: CDR1 MDHEN, CDR2 SYDVKM. The CDR3 loop spans 16 amino acids.

This chain links TRBV12-3 or TRBV12-4 with TRBJ2-5; no clear D gene. The CDR3 spans 12 residues. Trimming shortened V by 5 bases and J by 1 base, and 5 bases separated the two germline ends. The CDR3 here is CASSRFQETQYF. The CDR3 coding sequence is TGTGCCAGCAGTAGGTTCCAAGAGACCCAGTACTTC.